This entry features one T cell receptor (beta chain) sequence. Sequencing was performed with immunoSEQ multiplex PCR; in TCRdb, only in-frame clones are kept and a portion is missing. The sample holds 77,000 or so clones, just over 90% seen once. This CDR3 is 17 amino acids long. The V gene lost 5 bases and the J gene lost 0 bases, with 17 bases spanning the gap. Germline V lookup: CDR1 SEHNR, CDR2 FQNEAQ (reference sequence). The data were obtained in a study of T cell responses to AZD1222 COVID-19 vaccine. The clonotype originates from an adult in good health. The source was peripheral blood, collected on day 0 of MenACWY control vaccination. The rearrangement joins TRBV7-9 to TRBJ2-4, with D uncertain. The CDR3 DNA is TGTGCCAGCAGCCCCTCCGGGTCCCCCCGAGCCAAAAACATTCAGTACTTC. Protein: CASSPSGSPRAKNIQYF.